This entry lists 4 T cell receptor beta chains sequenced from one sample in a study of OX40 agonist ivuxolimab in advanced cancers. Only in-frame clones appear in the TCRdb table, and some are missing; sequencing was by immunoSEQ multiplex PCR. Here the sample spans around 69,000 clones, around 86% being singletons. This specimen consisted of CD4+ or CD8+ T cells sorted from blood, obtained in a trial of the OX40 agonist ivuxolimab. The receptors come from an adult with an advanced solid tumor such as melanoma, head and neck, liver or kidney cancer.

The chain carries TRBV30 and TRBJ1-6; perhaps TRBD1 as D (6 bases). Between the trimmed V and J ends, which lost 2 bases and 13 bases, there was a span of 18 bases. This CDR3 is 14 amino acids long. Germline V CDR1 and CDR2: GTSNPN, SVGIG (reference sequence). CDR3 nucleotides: TGTGCCTGGAGTCCGAGGGGGGCCCGGGCCCCCCTCCACTTT. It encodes CAWSPRGARAPLHF.

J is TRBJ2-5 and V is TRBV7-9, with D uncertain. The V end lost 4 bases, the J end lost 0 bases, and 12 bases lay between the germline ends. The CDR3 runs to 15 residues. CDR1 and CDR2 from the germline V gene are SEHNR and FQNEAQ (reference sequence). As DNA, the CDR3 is TGTGCCAGCAGCTCCCTGGATTGGTACCAAGAGACCCAGTACTTC. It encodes CASSSLDWYQETQYF.

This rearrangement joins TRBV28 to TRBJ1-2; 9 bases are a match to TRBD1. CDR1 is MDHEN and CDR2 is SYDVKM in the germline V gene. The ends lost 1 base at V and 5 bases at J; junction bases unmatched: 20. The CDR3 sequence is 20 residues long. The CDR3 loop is CASSLSTIMGQGAYPYGYTF. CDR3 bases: TGTGCCAGCAGTTTATCCACTATCATGGGACAGGGTGCCTACCCTTATGGCTACACCTTC.

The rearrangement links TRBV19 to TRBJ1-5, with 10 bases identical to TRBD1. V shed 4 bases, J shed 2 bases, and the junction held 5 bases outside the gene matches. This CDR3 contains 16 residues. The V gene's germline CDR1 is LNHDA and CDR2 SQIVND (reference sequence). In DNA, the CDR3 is TGTGCCAGTAGTACGACAGGGGGCGCTGGCAATCAGCCCCAGCATTTT. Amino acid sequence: CASSTTGGAGNQPQHF.